This is a list of T cell receptor beta chains from one sample in a study of blood T cell repertoires in COVID-19. Sequencing was performed with immunoSEQ multiplex PCR; in TCRdb, only in-frame clones are kept and a portion is missing. The repertoire includes some 65,000 clones, 75% to 90% of them detected once, and 15% to 20% sits in the top ten. Sequencing was carried out using peripheral blood. Receptors originate from a man in his forties or fifties with COVID-19, enrolled during active disease. Both conserved end residues are part of each CDR3. Each record gives: V gene, D gene, clone size, J gene, CDR3 protein, CDR3 DNA. A D gene is named only where the DNA matches it firmly. Clone size, where shown, is once, few, many, or a class for clones that have expanded.

TRBV2,NA,NA,TRBJ2-7,CASSDEDNSGHEQYF,TGTGCCAGCAGTGATGAGGACAACTCAGGACACGAGCAGTACTTC
TRBV29-1,TRBD1,NA,TRBJ1-1,CSVRQGAETEAFF,TGCAGCGTCCGACAGGGGGCGGAAACTGAAGCTTTCTTT
TRBV10-1,TRBD1,once,TRBJ1-2,CASSESTGVGYTF,TGCGCCAGCAGTGAGTCGACAGGGGTCGGCTACACCTTC
TRBV6-5,NA,NA,TRBJ1-3,CASSYWPGNTIYF,TGTGCCAGCAGTTATTGGCCTGGAAACACCATATATTTT
TRBV4-2,NA,NA,TRBJ2-3,CASSQDLGADTQYF,TGTGCCAGCAGCCAAGATCTAGGAGCAGATACGCAGTATTTT
TRBV6-5,NA,NA,TRBJ2-1,CASSDSRPEQFF,TGTGCCAGCAGTGACTCGCGGCCTGAGCAGTTCTTC
TRBV2,NA,NA,TRBJ1-3,CASGGGRKIAGNTIYF,TGTGCCAGCGGTGGTGGGAGAAAGATAGCTGGAAACACCATATATTTT
TRBV2,TRBD1,NA,TRBJ1-3,CASRADRDGNTIYF,TGTGCCAGCAGGGCTGACAGGGACGGAAACACCATATATTTT
TRBV19,TRBD1,NA,TRBJ2-3,CASSRGTASTDTQYF,TGTGCCAGTAGTAGAGGGACAGCCAGCACAGATACGCAGTATTTT
TRBV19,NA,NA,TRBJ2-5,CASSIGWASQETQYF,TGTGCCAGTAGTATAGGGTGGGCATCACAAGAGACCCAGTACTTC
TRBV5-6,NA,few,TRBJ1-6,CASSLAYSGSINSPLHF,TGTGCCAGCAGCTTGGCTTACTCGGGATCGATTAATTCACCCCTCCACTTT
TRBV6-5,NA,NA,TRBJ2-4,CASSYTSGTAKNIQYF,TGTGCCAGCAGTTACACCTCCGGGACTGCCAAAAACATTCAGTACTTC
TRBV15,NA,NA,TRBJ2-1,CATSPQLGNEQFF,TGTGCCACCAGCCCCCAACTAGGCAATGAGCAGTTCTTC
TRBV7-9,NA,once,TRBJ2-7,CASSSDWSSYEQYF,TGTGCCAGCAGCTCGGACTGGAGCTCCTACGAGCAGTACTTC
TRBV2,TRBD2,NA,TRBJ2-7,CASSGGLATDEQYF,TGTGCCAGCAGTGGGGGACTAGCGACCGACGAGCAGTACTTC
TRBV28,TRBD1,NA,TRBJ2-1,CASSSPTGGRSLTRGYNEQFF,TGTGCCAGCAGTTCACCTACAGGGGGCCGTTCACTGACACGGGGCTACAATGAGCAGTTCTTC
TRBV30,NA,NA,TRBJ1-1,CAWSPGTGLNTEAFF,TGTGCCTGGAGCCCTGGAACAGGTTTGAACACTGAAGCTTTCTTT
TRBV12-3/TRBV12-4,NA,NA,TRBJ1-1,CASSRGANTEAFF,TGTGCCAGCAGCCGGGGGGCCAACACTGAAGCTTTCTTT
TRBV2,TRBD1,NA,TRBJ1-3,CASVRGQVGTGNTIYF,TGTGCCAGCGTCAGGGGACAGGTCGGAACTGGAAACACCATATATTTT
TRBV5-1,NA,once,TRBJ2-5,CASSLGGAGQETQYF,TGCGCCAGCAGCTTAGGGGGGGCGGGACAAGAGACCCAGTACTTC
TRBV4-1,NA,NA,TRBJ2-2,CASSPASVNVGELFF,TGCGCCAGCAGCCCGGCTAGCGTTAATGTCGGGGAGCTGTTTTTT
TRBV4-2,NA,NA,TRBJ2-3,CASSQDTGVTQYF,TGTGCCAGCAGCCAAGACACCGGGGTTACGCAGTATTTT
TRBV19,TRBD1,NA,TRBJ2-3,CASTRQGVGTDTQYF,TGTGCCAGTACGAGACAGGGGGTGGGCACAGATACGCAGTATTTT
TRBV7-7,TRBD1,NA,TRBJ1-1,CASSLTGGALNTEAFF,TGTGCCAGCAGCTTAACAGGGGGAGCTTTGAACACTGAAGCTTTCTTT
TRBV19,NA,NA,TRBJ2-1,CASSIRRTGNEQFF,TGTGCCAGTAGTATACGGCGCACAGGGAATGAGCAGTTCTTC
TRBV28,TRBD1,once,TRBJ2-3,CASRQGGADTDTQYF,TGTGCCAGCAGGCAAGGGGGCGCGGACACAGATACGCAGTATTTT
TRBV19,TRBD1,NA,TRBJ2-5,CASSPLSTGVSSETQYF,TGTGCCAGTAGTCCTTTATCGACAGGGGTATCTTCTGAGACCCAGTACTTC
TRBV27,NA,NA,TRBJ2-6,CASSSLFMAGGSGANVLTF,TGTGCCAGCAGTTCCCTGTTCATGGCAGGGGGGTCAGGGGCCAACGTCCTGACTTTC
TRBV19,NA,few,TRBJ1-2,CASIGLRGGYTF,TGTGCCAGTATCGGATTGAGAGGGGGCTACACCTTC
TRBV12-5,TRBD2,NA,TRBJ2-1,CASGRSSGGAYNEQFF,TGTGCTAGTGGTCGTTCTAGCGGGGGGGCCTACAATGAGCAGTTCTTC
TRBV5-1,NA,NA,TRBJ2-3,CASSTGMGNTDTQYF,TGCGCCAGCAGCACAGGGATGGGGAACACAGATACGCAGTATTTT
TRBV6-5,NA,NA,TRBJ2-1,CASRRSFLSIDEQFF,TGTGCCAGCAGGAGATCGTTCCTCTCCATCGATGAGCAGTTCTTC
TRBV25-1,NA,NA,TRBJ1-2,CASSPKRGLDGYTF,TGTGCCAGCAGCCCTAAAAGGGGACTCGATGGCTACACCTTC
TRBV27,TRBD1,few,TRBJ1-6,CASQNLGQGMIGSPLHF,TGTGCCAGCCAAAACCTCGGACAGGGGATGATCGGTTCACCCCTCCACTTT
TRBV5-1,NA,NA,TRBJ2-7,CASTPLAGASYEQYF,TGCGCCAGCACCCCACTCGCGGGGGCCTCCTACGAGCAGTACTTC
TRBV5-4,NA,medium-sized,TRBJ2-2,CASSVEGGRTGELFF,TGTGCCAGCAGCGTGGAAGGGGGAAGAACCGGGGAGCTGTTTTTT
TRBV6-5,NA,once,TRBJ2-7,CASTSGGSHEQYF,TGTGCCAGCACCTCGGGGGGCAGCCACGAGCAGTACTTC
TRBV19,NA,once,TRBJ1-6,CASRGWHNSPLHF,TGTGCCTCGCGAGGTTGGCATAATTCACCCCTCCACTTT
TRBV19,NA,NA,TRBJ1-6,CASSSSYNSPLHF,TGTGCCAGTAGTTCATCCTATAATTCACCCCTCCACTTT
TRBV6-9,NA,NA,TRBJ2-2,CASSKVSRGANTGELFF,TGTGCCAGCAGTAAAGTTTCCAGGGGCGCGAACACCGGGGAGCTGTTTTTT
TRBV7-9,TRBD1,NA,TRBJ1-6,CASSLGIGTGGYSPLHF,TGTGCCAGCAGTCTGGGGATTGGGACAGGGGGCTATTCACCCCTCCACTTT